The entry that follows covers one T cell receptor (beta chain) sequence. These data belong to a study of blood T cells in healthy people across ages. Germline CDR1 and CDR2: SGHTA and FQGNSA. Unmatched junction bases numbered 10, after V lost 5 bases and J lost 7 bases. This CDR3 region has 15 residues. Together with a sample-barcoded 5' primer, a J-beta primer mix was included in a second PCR lasting about 7 to 11 cycles. TCRdb called the 5' RACE reads again in MiXCR, with one record for every CDR3 protein. The table includes hundreds of thousands of distinct CDR3 sequences, about 53% detected once. The chain joins TRBV7-2 to TRBJ2-1; 8 bases fit TRBD1. Material for sequencing was blood. The source is a man aged 55-75 years in good health. The CDR3 bases are TGTGCCAGCAGCCCCAGGGGCAGGGGGCCGAATGAGCAGTTCTTC. It yields the protein CASSPRGRGPNEQFF.